The 6 T cell receptor beta chains in this list originate from one sample, sequenced in a study of molecular identifiers for immune sequencing clone quantification. MiXCR, run by TCRdb on the PCR reads, gives a single entry per CDR3 protein. The sample lists over 600,000 distinct CDR3 sequences, just under 20% seen once, with roughly 0.83% in the top ten. Input material: naive CD8+ T cells from blood, with Jurkat cell RNA spiked in. Sample subset: FACS-sorted CD8+CD4-CCR7+CD45RA+ naive T cells. The source of these receptors is a human donor in good health. Some libraries in this study had Jurkat cell RNA spiked in.

This clonotype was seen more than once but under ten times. The chain recombines TRBV15 with TRBJ2-7; D possibly uses TRBD1 or TRBD2 (6 bases each). CDR3 length equals 14 residues. V was pared by 3 bases and J by 5 bases, with 14 bases between. CDR1 is LNHNV, CDR2 YYDKDF, per germline (reference sequence). The CDR3 is CATSSRGTQHEQYF. For the CDR3, the DNA is TGTGCCACCAGCAGTCGCGGGACACAACACGAGCAGTACTTC.

This clonotype was seen at least ten times. V and J are TRBV12-3 or TRBV12-4 and TRBJ1-5; 8 nucleotides align to TRBD1. V was clipped by 5 bases and J by 0 bases; unmatched bases: 9. There are 17 residues in the CDR3. DNA for the CDR3: TGTGCCAGCAGTCCCGAACAGGGGGTCTATAGCAATCAGCCCCAGCATTTT. Translation: CASSPEQGVYSNQPQHF.

In DNA, the CDR3 is TGTGCCGGCATGGTCCCACAATTAGGTGAGCAGTTCTTC. Translating it yields CAGMVPQLGEQFF. This sequence joins TRBV7-9 and TRBJ2-1; the D is unclear. The ends were cut back, 11 bases at V and 9 bases at J, with 20 bases in the middle. The germline CDR1 and CDR2 sequences are SEHNR and FQNEAQ (reference sequence). The CDR3 consists of 13 residues. Looking up the rest from reference TRBV7-9 and TRBJ2-1 gives the full variable domain: DTGVSQNPRHKITKRGQNVTFRCDPISEHNRLYWYRQTLGQGPEFLTYFQNEAQLEKSRLLSDRFSAERPKGSFSTLEIQRTEQGDSAMYLCAGMVPQLGEQFFGPGTRLTVL.

This clonotype was observed many times. The chain recombines TRBV6-2 or TRBV6-3 with TRBJ2-2; D is unclear. Germline CDR1 MNHEY, CDR2 SVGEGT. V was shortened by 4 bases and J by 10 bases, with 10 bases between the two germline ends. The CDR3 length is 12 residues. CDR3 bases: TGTGCCAGCAGTTCCCTATTTATGGAGCTGTTTTTT. This codes for CASSSLFMELFF.

On this clonotype itself: A read error may be the cause here, since a much bigger clone is one base away. The rearrangement links TRBV12-2 to TRBJ2-3. TRBV12-2 is designated a pseudogene. The CDR3 loop spans 17 amino acids. The DNA of the CDR3 is TGTGCAAGTCGCTTAGGGTCGTGGCAGATCTTCACAGATACGCAGTATTTT. It encodes CASRLGSWQIFTDTQYF.

This clonotype was seen many times. The V and J genes are TRBV6-5 and TRBJ2-2, with D unresolved. CDR1 is MNHEY and CDR2 is SVGAGI in the germline V gene. Trimming stripped 1 base from V and 8 bases from J, with 11 bases between. CDR3 length: 14 residues. The CDR3 is CASSYYTLTGELFF. CDR3 in DNA: TGTGCCAGCAGTTACTATACGTTAACTGGGGAGCTGTTTTTT.